This TCR beta chain was documented in a study of cytomegalovirus exposure and HLA in healthy donors. With regard to this clone: Antigen unknown.

The PCR used 60 Vbeta and 13 Jbeta primers. The protocol was immunoSEQ multiplex PCR, while the TCRdb copy is restricted to in-frame clones and leaves out a portion. This sample carries around 160,000 clones, with about 1.7% going to the ten biggest clones. There are 16 residues in the CDR3. Germline-derived CDR1 and CDR2 are MGHRA and YSYEKL. V lost 3 bases to trimming and J lost 8 bases, with 19 bases between them. Study results and limitations: The investigators catalogued some 150 TCR beta chains as cytomegalovirus-associated. In a later analysis, TCR association rates varied by HLA locus: DRB1 most, HLA-C fewest.

The sample was PBMCs. The clonotype was recovered from a woman aged 50 to 60 in good health and CMV-seronegative. The V and J genes are TRBV4-1 and TRBJ1-4, with D possibly TRBD1 on 5 matching bases. The CDR3: CASSHSGEGIREKLFF. CDR3 DNA: TGCGCCAGCAGCCACTCTGGGGAGGGGATAAGAGAAAAACTGTTTTTT.